Below, one T cell receptor (beta chain) is given with its context. Its antigen is currently not known. There are no base qualities to consult, and no much larger clone falls within one base. The library was obtained by the immunoSEQ multiplex PCR assay. T cell repertoires were profiled by deep sequencing of rearranged TCR beta loci, alongside multiparametric flow cytometry. This immuneACCESS table, as held by TCRdb, lists in-frame sequences with V and J called but not all clones. Of the missing ones, under half trace to an unresolved V gene in checked studies; the others have no known cause. Across this sample there are 55,000 to 85,000 clones, with 85% to 95% seen only once. The biggest ten clones account for about 2.2% of the sample. This entry belongs to a study of lymphopenia after photon versus proton radiotherapy (dated by TCRdb to the late 2010s). General notes on the study: In patients with gastrointestinal tumors who developed high-grade lymphopenia, the study compared the immunological effects of photon radiation therapy with those of proton radiation therapy. The study was designed to characterize how the impact on the immune system differs between the two radiation modalities. The 15 to 25 patients in the cohort had gastrointestinal tumors, were treated with either photon or proton therapy, and subsequently developed lymphopenia. General conclusions and limits of the study: The authors looked at the survival association only in patients who died, and they framed better survival with proton therapy as a possibility rather than a demonstrated result. During treatment, patients who received photon therapy lost naive T cells and TCR diversity and gained effector/memory populations, whereas patients who received proton therapy remained relatively stable. Among patients across the cohort who died, overall survival time showed an inverse correlation with a larger post-nadir drop in TCR diversity. After the lymphocyte count nadir, photon-treated repertoires showed oligoclonal expansion, especially of CD8+ Temra cells, which drove the drop in diversity.

The V end loses 4 bases and the J end loses 0 bases, and a stretch of 13 bases separates them. CDR1 and CDR2, per the germline V gene, are MGHRA and YSYEKL. The CDR3 covers 16 residues, taking in both the cysteine and the phenylalanine. Solely the CDR3 DNA is kept, with 48 bases framed from the first base. The clonotype was recovered from a woman aged 40-49 years with cholangiocarcinoma. The V and J segments used are TRBV4-1 and TRBJ1-3; the D gene is not confidently resolved. The sequenced sample was peripheral blood, obtained from a patient treated with photon-based radiotherapy. For the CDR3, the sequence is CASSPFESPSGNTIYF. The DNA reads TGCGCCAGCAGCCCGTTCGAGTCACCCTCTGGAAACACCATATATTTT.